What follows is one T cell receptor beta chain and its context. This record comes from a study of control samples from healthy donors and cancer patients. Deletions cut 0 bases from V and 0 bases from J, with 6 bases between. CDR1 is LGHNA and CDR2 is YNFKEQ in the germline V gene. The CDR3 sequence is 15 residues long. Clones were read by immunoSEQ multiplex PCR, and TCRdb kept only the in-frame ones, dropping some. The sample lists tens of thousands of clones; about 95% were seen once. This chain joins TRBV4-2 and TRBJ1-5; D gene unclear. The TCR sequence derives from a woman in her twenties or thirties in good health. Material: blood. CDR3 protein: CASSQDKYSNQPQHF. CDR3 nucleotide sequence: TGTGCCAGCAGCCAAGATAAGTATAGCAATCAGCCCCAGCATTTT.